This TCR beta chain is drawn from a study of blood T cell repertoires in COVID-19. Under the authors' procedure: Estimates of nucleated cell counts were drawn from the amplification of reference gene primers. Assay: immunoSEQ multiplex PCR; the TCRdb copy retains only in-frame clones and omits some. That table gives V, J and clone size, and the DNA gave D and trimming. The sample records 90,000 to 130,000 clones, about 89% being singletons. The CDR3 has 13 amino acids. Germline V CDR1 and CDR2: LGHNT, FRNRAP. Trimming removed 3 bases at V and 4 bases at J, with 6 bases between. The sample taken for sequencing was peripheral blood. The TCR was taken from a man aged 35 to 55 with acute or convalescent COVID-19. The V call is TRBV12-5, the J call TRBJ2-2; unclear D gene. CDR3 DNA: TGTGCTAGTGGTTTTGCGAGCACCGGGGAGCTGTTTTTT. Protein: CASGFASTGELFF.